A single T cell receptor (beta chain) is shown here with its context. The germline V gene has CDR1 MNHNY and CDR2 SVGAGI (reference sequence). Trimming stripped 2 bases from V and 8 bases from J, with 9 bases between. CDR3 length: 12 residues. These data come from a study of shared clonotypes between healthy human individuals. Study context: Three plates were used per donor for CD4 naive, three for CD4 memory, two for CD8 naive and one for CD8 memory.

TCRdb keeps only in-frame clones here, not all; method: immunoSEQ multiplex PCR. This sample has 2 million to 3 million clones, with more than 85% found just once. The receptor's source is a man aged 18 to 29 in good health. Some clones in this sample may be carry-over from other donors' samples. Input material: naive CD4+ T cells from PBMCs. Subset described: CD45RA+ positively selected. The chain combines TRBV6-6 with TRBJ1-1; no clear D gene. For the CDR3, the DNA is TGTGCCAGCAGTTACCGGCCCGGGGAAGCTTTCTTT. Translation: CASSYRPGEAFF.